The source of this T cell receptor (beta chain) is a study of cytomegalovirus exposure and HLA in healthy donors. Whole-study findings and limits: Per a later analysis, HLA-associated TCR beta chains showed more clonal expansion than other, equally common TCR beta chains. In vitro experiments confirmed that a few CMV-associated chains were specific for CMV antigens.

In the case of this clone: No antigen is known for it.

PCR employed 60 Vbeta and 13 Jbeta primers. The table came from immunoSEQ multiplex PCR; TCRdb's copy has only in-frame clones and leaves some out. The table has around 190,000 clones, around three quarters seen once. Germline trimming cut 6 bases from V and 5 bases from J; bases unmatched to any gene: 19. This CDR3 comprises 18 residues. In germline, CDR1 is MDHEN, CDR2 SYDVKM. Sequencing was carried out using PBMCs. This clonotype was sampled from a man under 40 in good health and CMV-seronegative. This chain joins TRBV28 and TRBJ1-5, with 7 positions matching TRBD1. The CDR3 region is CASSVQSARQGGDQPQHF. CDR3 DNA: TGTGCCAGCAGCGTACAATCGGCAAGACAGGGTGGCGATCAGCCCCAGCATTTT.